This TCR beta chain was profiled in a study of metastatic and nonmetastatic thyroid tumors. About the research overall: Repertoire data that came from the blood and tumor or nodule tissue of malignant and benign thyroid patients were compared.

Original handling: CDR3 was compared across clinicopathological groups, and the resulting differences were used to build a distant-metastasis classifier for papillary thyroid cancer. TCRdb reprocessed the PCR reads via MiXCR. None of the V and J calls come from the authors' own analysis; TCRdb made them. The table has about 70,000 clones, roughly a sixth seen once. Before thyroid surgery, none of the patients had received any treatment. The specimen was blood. This TCR was recovered from a female donor with papillary thyroid cancer or a benign thyroid nodule (not recorded which). Some clones in this sample may be carry-over from other donors' samples.

The CDR3 loop reads CASKSGQGYEQYF. The DNA of the CDR3 is TGTGCCAGCAAGTCGGGACAGGGTTACGAGCAGTACTTC. The chain is built from TRBV6-1 and TRBJ2-7; 9 positions match TRBD1. After removal of 7 bases from V and 4 bases from J, the junction contained 5 bases not matched to a gene. This CDR3 spans 13 amino acids. From germline, CDR1 is MNHNS and CDR2 SASEGT.